What follows are 4 T cell receptor beta chains derived from one specimen sequenced in a study of cytomegalovirus exposure and HLA in healthy donors. Measured with immunoSEQ multiplex PCR; TCRdb has only the in-frame clones, and not every one. The table has almost 200,000 clones, roughly 81% seen once; the top ten hold over 0.95%. Sequencing was performed on PBMCs. All receptors come from a woman aged 25 to 39 in good health and CMV-seronegative.

This clone appeared once. The CDR3 DNA is TGCGCCAGCCGTAAAGCGGGGGGTTACCAAGAGACCCAGTACTTC. Translated, it gives CASRKAGGYQETQYF. The genes are TRBV10-2 and TRBJ2-5; 9 bases match TRBD2. The CDR3 extends over 15 amino acids. Trimming removed 8 bases from V and 0 bases from J; junction bases left unmatched: 7. Germline assignment: CDR1 WSHSY and CDR2 SAAADI.

The chain is built from TRBV28 and TRBJ1-1, with D unclear. The V gene lost 2 bases and the J gene lost 0 bases, with 10 bases spanning the gap. Germline values: CDR1 MDHEN, CDR2 SYDVKM. The CDR3 totals 15 residues. The CDR3 DNA reads as TGTGCCAGCAGTTTACCCGGTTCCATGAACACTGAAGCTTTCTTT. Amino acid sequence: CASSLPGSMNTEAFF.

This clone was observed a few times. J is TRBJ2-7 and V is TRBV7-8; weak D call: TRBD1 (6 bases). The V gene's germline CDR1 is SGHVS and CDR2 FQNEAQ. The CDR3 extends over 15 amino acids. Between the trimmed V and J ends, which lost 5 bases and 3 bases, there was a span of 17 bases. The DNA of the CDR3 is TGTGCCAGCAGCCCAGGGAGAGGACAGAACTACGAGCAGTACTTC. This sequence encodes CASSPGRGQNYEQYF.

This sequence joins TRBV6-1 and TRBJ2-5, with TRBD2 matching over 12 bases. Germline CDR1 is MNHNS and CDR2 is SASEGT. This CDR3 is built from 18 residues. V dropped 3 bases and J dropped 5; count of bases not matched to a gene: 13. Here the CDR3 DNA reads TGTGCCAGCAGTGATATTGTCCCCGGACTAGCGGGATTTGAGACCCAGTACTTC. Protein product: CASSDIVPGLAGFETQYF.